This passage covers 10 T cell receptor beta chains from one sample sequenced in a study of T cells after yellow fever vaccination. TCRdb re-derived calls from the 5' RACE reads in MiXCR, one entry per CDR3 protein. The data contain around 610,000 distinct CDR3 sequences, approximately 15% of them singletons. The material was PBMCs, obtained on the day of the yellow fever booster vaccination. The receptors stem from a man aged 25-40 years who received the YFV17D yellow fever vaccine.

This rearrangement joins TRBV12-3 or TRBV12-4 to TRBJ2-2; D is ambiguous. This CDR3 has 14 residues. The germline V and J ends were trimmed by 3 bases and 2 bases, with 7 bases remaining between them. CDR3 sequence: CASSFFGNTGELFF. For the CDR3, the DNA is TGTGCCAGCAGTTTTTTCGGTAACACCGGGGAGCTGTTTTTT.

This clonotype has only a few counts. V gene TRBV4-3 combines with J gene TRBJ2-7, with 9 positions matching TRBD1. Germline V gives CDR1 LGHNA, CDR2 YSLEER. Trimming at V came to 6 bases and at J to 3 bases, leaving 9 bases not matched to a gene. This CDR3 region has 15 residues. The CDR3 DNA reads TGCGCCAGCAGTCAGACGGGACAGGGTTTCTACGAGCAGTACTTC. Amino acids: CASSQTGQGFYEQYF.

This clonotype was counted only a few times. The J gene is TRBJ2-3, the V gene TRBV7-2, with no clear D. V was clipped by 6 bases and J by 6 bases, with 7 bases between them. Per the germline V gene, CDR1 is SGHTA and CDR2 is FQGNSA. This CDR3 spans 11 amino acids. The CDR3 loop is CASRTFDTQYF. The CDR3 DNA is TGTGCCAGCAGGACCTTTGATACGCAGTATTTT.

This clonotype was observed a handful of times. The J gene is TRBJ2-7, the V gene TRBV29-1, with D possibly TRBD1 on 6 matching bases. The CDR3 contains 11 residues. Germline V gives CDR1 SQVTM, CDR2 ANQGSEA. V was shortened by 7 bases and J by 1 base, with 8 bases between the two germline ends. CDR3 in DNA: TGCAGCGGAGGACAGTCCTACGAGCAGTACTTC. It codes for CSGGQSYEQYF.

This sequence joins TRBV20-1 and TRBJ2-7; a weak D match, TRBD1 (7 bases). The CDR3 runs 12 residues. In germline, CDR1 is DFQATT, CDR2 SNEGSKA (reference sequence). Between the trimmed V and J ends, which lost 8 bases and 7 bases, there was a span of 18 bases. The CDR3 region is CSTGGGVGEQYF. The CDR3 region has the DNA TGCAGTACTGGAGGGGGCGTTGGGGAGCAGTACTTC.

In its sample, this clonotype was seen a few times. The chain carries TRBV7-2 and TRBJ2-3; D is undetermined. Germline-derived CDR1 and CDR2 are SGHTA and FQGNSA. Trimming took off 8 bases at V and 6 bases at J, with 12 bases between the two ends. The CDR3 sequence is 12 residues long. The CDR3 loop reads CASVTPGDTQYF. The CDR3 DNA reads TGTGCCAGCGTGACTCCGGGTGATACGCAGTATTTT.

V and J are TRBV19 and TRBJ1-1, with TRBD1 as a possible D gene (6 bases). CDR3 length: 13 residues. Looked up from germline, CDR1 is LNHDA and CDR2 is SQIVND (reference sequence). The germline V and J ends were trimmed by 6 bases and 10 bases, with 18 bases remaining between them. The CDR3 DNA sequence: TGTGCCAGTAGCCAAATAGTCGGACAGACAGCTTTCTTT. This sequence encodes CASSQIVGQTAFF.

This clonotype appeared a few times. The CDR3 loop reads CASSEQKDYNEQFF. The CDR3 bases are TGTGCCAGCAGTGAGCAGAAGGATTACAATGAGCAGTTCTTC. The J gene is TRBJ2-1, the V gene TRBV6-1; the D is unclear. V gave up 3 bases and J gave up 4 bases, with 10 bases separating them. The CDR3 is 14 residues long. Germline values: CDR1 MNHNS, CDR2 SASEGT.

The CDR3 here is CASSVASGQPQHF. The CDR3 nucleotides are TGTGCCAGCAGCGTAGCTTCGGGGCAGCCCCAGCATTTT. The V call is TRBV9, the J call TRBJ1-5; D call uncertain. V was shortened by 0 bases and J by 7 bases, with 8 bases between the two germline ends. There are 13 residues in the CDR3. The germline V gene encodes CDR1 SGDLS and CDR2 YYNGEE.

This clonotype has only a few counts. The chain couples TRBV7-2 to TRBJ1-1; D remains ambiguous. The CDR3 is 13 residues long. In germline, CDR1 is SGHTA, CDR2 FQGNSA. Trimming stripped 3 bases from V and 1 base from J, with 6 bases between. In DNA form, the CDR3 reads TGTGCCAGCAGCTTTCGCAAGAACACTGAAGCTTTCTTT. Encoded protein: CASSFRKNTEAFF.